Below, one TCR beta chain is given with its context. The immunoSEQ assay was v3. Assay: immunoSEQ multiplex PCR; the TCRdb copy retains only in-frame clones and omits some. The table includes 95,000 or so clones, around 71% detected once. The sample comes from a study of TIL therapy for anti-PD-1-resistant metastatic lung cancer. The wider study: Tumors had a median PD-L1 proportion score of approximately 5.5%.

As for time point: pre-treatment sample, taken before nivolumab and TIL therapy. The tumor samples were excised metastases, mostly pleural nodules or supraclavicular lymph nodes. This CDR3 region has 15 residues. Trimming pared 1 base from V and 4 bases from J, leaving 11 bases between. Germline assignment: CDR1 SGHAT and CDR2 FQNNGV. The origin of this receptor is a person aged 25-85 years with non-small cell lung cancer. The genes are TRBV11-2 and TRBJ1-5; D uncertain. The sequences come from tumor tissue, collected at baseline. CDR3 residues: CASSLAVGGNQPQHF. DNA of the CDR3: TGTGCCAGCAGCTTAGCGGTGGGAGGGAATCAGCCCCAGCATTTT.